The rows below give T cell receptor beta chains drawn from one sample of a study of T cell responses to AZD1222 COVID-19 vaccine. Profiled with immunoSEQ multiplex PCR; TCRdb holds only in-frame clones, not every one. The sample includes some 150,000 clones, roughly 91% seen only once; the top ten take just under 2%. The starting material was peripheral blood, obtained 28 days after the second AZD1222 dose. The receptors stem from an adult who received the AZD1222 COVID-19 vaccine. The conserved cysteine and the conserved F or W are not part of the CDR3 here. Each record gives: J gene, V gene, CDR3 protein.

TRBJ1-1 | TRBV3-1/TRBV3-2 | ASSSRGRRNTEAF
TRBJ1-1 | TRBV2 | ASPPGREAF
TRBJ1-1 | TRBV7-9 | ASSPADRGHTEAF
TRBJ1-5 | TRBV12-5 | ASVTGGDQPQH
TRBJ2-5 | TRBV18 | ASSPLQGPQETQY
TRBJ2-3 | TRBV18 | ASSVVWADTQY
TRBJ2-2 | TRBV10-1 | ASSEPGQGPTGELF
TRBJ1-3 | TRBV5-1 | ASSLVGGGGNTIY
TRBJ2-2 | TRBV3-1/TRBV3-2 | ASSQVSQSNTGELF
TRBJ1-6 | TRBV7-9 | ASRPWTEDNSPLH
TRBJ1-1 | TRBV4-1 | ASSQVGGTEAF
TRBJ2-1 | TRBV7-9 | ASAGGDEQF
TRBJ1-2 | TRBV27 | ASSPNPGTDYGYT
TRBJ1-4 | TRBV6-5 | ASRQGSNEKLF
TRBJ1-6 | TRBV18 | ASSPPKGGQGKASYNSPLH
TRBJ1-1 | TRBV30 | AWSGHRGHHTEAF
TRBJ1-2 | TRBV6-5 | ASSTTGSGGYT
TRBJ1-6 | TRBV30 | AWSVRDRANSPLH
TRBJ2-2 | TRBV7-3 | ASSPQGSPGELF
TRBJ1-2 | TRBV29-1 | SVLAGGPGLAGYT
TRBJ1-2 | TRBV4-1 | ASSQVQGPINYGYT
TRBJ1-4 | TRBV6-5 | ASSYPGTATNEKLF
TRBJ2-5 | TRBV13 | ASSFGETQY
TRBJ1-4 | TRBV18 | ASSPGLGEKLF
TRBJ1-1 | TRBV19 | ASSTWTVTEAF
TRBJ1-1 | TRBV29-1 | TSKLRGTTEAF
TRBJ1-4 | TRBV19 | ASRNTRRTEQNEKLF
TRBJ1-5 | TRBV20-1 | SASSGTGEQPQH
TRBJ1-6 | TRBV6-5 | ASRLGRDNSPLH
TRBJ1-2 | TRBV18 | ASSPDNYGYT
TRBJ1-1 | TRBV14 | ASSQPGNTEAF
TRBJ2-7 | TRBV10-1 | ASSESNYEQY
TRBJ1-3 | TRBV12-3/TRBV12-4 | ASDRGGNTIY
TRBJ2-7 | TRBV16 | ASSQSGQAVREQY
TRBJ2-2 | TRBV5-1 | ASEGRGRGGELF
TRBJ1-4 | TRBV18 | ASSPPNGGHNEKLF
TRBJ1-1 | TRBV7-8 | ASSRDRGTTEAF
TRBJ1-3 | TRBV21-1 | ASNIREWAGNTIY
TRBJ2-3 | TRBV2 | ASGKTDTQY
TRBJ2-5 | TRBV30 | AWSVLETQY
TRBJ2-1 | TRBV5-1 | ASSLDISYNEQF
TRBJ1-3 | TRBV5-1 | ASRLQGAGNTIY
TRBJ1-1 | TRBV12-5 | ASGLVPFIQDTEAF
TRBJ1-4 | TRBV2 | ASKKTGLGEANEKLF
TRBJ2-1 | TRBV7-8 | ASSPTRPGHKTYNEQF
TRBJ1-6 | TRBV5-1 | ASSFSSGYGNSPLH
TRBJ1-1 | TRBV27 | ASRGPNTEAF
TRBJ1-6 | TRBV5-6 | ASSPGPYYNSPLH
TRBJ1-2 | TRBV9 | ASSLGWGPGGYT
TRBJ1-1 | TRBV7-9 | ASSAFDTEAF
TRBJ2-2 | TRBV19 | ASTRPGLATGELF
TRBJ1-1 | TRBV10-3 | AISESGIGAEAF
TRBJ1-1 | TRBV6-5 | ASSYSHGLEAF
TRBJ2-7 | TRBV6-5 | ASSYSSGFEQY
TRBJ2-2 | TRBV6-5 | ASSYSRTGSTGELF
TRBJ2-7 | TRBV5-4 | ASSKGLAGVYEQY
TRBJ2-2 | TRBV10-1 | ASSAVGGGGLF
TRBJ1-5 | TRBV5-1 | ASSSGSGQGEPQH